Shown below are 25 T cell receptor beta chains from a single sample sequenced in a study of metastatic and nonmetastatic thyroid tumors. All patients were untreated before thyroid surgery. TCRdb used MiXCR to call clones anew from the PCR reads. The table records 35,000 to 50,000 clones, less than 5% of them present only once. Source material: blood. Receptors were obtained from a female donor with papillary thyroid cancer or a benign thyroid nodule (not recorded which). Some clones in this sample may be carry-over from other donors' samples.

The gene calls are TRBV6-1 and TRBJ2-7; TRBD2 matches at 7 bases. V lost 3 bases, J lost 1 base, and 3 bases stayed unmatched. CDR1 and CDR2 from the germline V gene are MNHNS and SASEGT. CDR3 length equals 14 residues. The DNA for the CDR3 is TGTGCCAGCAGTGATCGGGGGGTATCCTACGAGCAGTACTTC. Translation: CASSDRGVSYEQYF.

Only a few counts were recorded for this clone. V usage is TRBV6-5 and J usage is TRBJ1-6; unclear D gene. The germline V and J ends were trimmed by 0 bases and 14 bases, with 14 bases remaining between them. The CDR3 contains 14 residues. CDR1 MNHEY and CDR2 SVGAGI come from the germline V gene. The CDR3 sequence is CASSYSGGDSALHF. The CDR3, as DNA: TGTGCCAGCAGTTACTCAGGAGGAGATTCGGCCCTCCACTTT.

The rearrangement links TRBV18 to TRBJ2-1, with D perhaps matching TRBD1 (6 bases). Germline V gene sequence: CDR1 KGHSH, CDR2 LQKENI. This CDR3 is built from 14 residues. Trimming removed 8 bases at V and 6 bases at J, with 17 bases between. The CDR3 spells CASTNRELGNEQFF. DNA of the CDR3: TGTGCCAGCACGAACAGGGAGTTGGGCAATGAGCAGTTCTTC.

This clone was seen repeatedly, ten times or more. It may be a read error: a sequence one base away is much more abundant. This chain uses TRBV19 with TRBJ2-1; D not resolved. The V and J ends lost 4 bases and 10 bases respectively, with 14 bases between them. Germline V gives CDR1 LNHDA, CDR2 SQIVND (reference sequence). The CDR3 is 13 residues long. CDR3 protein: CASSNLALGEQFF. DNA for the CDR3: TGTGCCAGTAGTAATCTCGCCCTGGGGGAGCAGTTCTTC. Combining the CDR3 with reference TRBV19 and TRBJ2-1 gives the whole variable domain DGGITQSPKYLFRKEGQNVTLSCEQNLNHDAMYWYRQDPGQGLRLIYYSQIVNDFQKGDIAEGYSVSREKKESFPLTVTSAQKNPTAFYLCASSNLALGEQFFGPGTRLTVL.

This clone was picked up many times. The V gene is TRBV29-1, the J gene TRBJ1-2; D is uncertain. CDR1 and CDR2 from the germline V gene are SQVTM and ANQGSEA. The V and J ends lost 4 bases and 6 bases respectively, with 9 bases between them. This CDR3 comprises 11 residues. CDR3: CSVVGRDGYTF. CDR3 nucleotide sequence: TGCAGCGTTGTCGGGAGGGATGGCTACACCTTC.

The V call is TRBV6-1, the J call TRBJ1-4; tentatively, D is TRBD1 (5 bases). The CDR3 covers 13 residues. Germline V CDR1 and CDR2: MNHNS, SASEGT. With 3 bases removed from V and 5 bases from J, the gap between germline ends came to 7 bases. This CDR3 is CASSDGQNEKLFF. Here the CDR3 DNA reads TGTGCCAGCAGTGACGGACAAAATGAAAAACTGTTTTTT.

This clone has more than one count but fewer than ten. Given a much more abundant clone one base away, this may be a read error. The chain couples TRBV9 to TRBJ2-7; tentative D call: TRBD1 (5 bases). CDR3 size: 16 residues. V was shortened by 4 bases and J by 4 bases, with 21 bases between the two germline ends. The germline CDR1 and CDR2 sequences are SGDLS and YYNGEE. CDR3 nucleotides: TGTGCCAGCAGCCCGATGGACACCCGTTGCTCTTACGAGCAGTACTTC. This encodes CASSPMDTRCSYEQYF.

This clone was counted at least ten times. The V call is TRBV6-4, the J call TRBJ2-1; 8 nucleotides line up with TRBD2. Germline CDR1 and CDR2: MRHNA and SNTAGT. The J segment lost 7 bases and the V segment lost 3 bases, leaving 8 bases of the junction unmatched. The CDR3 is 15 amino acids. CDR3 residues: CASSESSGRGNEQFF. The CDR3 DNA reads TGTGCCAGCAGTGAATCTAGCGGGCGTGGGAATGAGCAGTTCTTC.

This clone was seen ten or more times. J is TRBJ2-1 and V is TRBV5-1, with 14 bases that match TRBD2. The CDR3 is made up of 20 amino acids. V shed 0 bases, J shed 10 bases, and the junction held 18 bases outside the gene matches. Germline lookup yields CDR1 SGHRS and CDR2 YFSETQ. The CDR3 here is CASSLEGTSGSFSPQYEQFF. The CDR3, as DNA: TGCGCCAGCAGCTTGGAAGGGACTAGCGGGAGTTTTTCCCCACAATACGAGCAGTTCTTC.

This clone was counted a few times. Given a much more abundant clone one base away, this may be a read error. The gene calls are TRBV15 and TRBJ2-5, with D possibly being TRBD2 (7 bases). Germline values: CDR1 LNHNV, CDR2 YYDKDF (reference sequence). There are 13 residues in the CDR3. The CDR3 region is CATSRGGGHEQLF. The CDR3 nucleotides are TGTGCCACCAGCAGGGGGGGGGGCCATGAGCAGTTATTC.

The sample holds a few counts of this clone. Here the CDR3 reads CASRGSNNPAYEQYF. In DNA form, the CDR3 reads TGCGCCAGCAGGGGTTCCAATAACCCTGCCTACGAGCAGTACTTC. This chain links TRBV10-2 with TRBJ2-7; D call uncertain. Germline CDR1 reads WSHSY; CDR2 reads SAAADI. V lost 6 bases and J lost 2, with 17 bases in between. The CDR3 consists of 15 residues.

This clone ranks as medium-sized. This CDR3 is CASSYGTGGADTQYF. CDR3 nucleotide sequence: TGTGCCAGCAGTTACGGGACAGGGGGCGCAGATACGCAGTATTTT. The chain is built from TRBV6-2 or TRBV6-3 and TRBJ2-3; TRBD1 aligns across 12 bases. V shed 2 bases, J shed 4 bases, and the junction held 1 base outside the gene matches. The CDR3 has 15 residues. In germline, CDR1 is MNHEY, CDR2 SVGEGT.

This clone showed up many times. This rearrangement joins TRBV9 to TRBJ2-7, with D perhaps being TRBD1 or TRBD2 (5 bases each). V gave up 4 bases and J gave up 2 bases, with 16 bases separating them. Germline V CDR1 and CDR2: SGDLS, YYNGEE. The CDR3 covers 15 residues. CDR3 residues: CASSPAPGPPYEQYF. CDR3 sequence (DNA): TGTGCCAGCAGCCCCGCACCGGGACCCCCCTACGAGCAGTACTTC. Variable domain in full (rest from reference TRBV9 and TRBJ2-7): DSGVTQTPKHLITATGQRVTLRCSPRSGDLSVYWYQQSLDQGLQFLIQYYNGEERAKGNILERFSAQQFPDLHSELNLSSLELGDSALYFCASSPAPGPPYEQYFGPGTRLTVT.

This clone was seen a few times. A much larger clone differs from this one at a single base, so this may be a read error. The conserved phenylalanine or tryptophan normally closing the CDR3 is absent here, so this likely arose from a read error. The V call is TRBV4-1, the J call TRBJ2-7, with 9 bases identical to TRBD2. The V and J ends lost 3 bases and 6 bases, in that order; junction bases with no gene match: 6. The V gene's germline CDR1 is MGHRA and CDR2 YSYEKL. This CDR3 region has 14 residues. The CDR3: CASSHPAGGGEQYL. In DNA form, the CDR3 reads TGCGCCAGCAGCCACCCAGCGGGGGGAGGCGAGCAGTACTTA.

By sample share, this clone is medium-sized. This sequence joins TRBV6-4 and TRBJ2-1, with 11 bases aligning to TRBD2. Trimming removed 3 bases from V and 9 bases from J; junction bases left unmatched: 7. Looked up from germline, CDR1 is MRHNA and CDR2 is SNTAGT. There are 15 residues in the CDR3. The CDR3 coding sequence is TGTGCCAGCAGTGAACTAGCGGGAGCTATGAGTGAGCAGTTCTTC. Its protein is CASSELAGAMSEQFF.

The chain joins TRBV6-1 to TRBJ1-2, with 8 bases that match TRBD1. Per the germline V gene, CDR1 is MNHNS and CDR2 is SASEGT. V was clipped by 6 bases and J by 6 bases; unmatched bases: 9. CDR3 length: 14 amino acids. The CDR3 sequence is CASRRQGSGDGYTF. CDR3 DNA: TGTGCCAGCAGGAGACAGGGGAGTGGGGATGGCTACACCTTC.

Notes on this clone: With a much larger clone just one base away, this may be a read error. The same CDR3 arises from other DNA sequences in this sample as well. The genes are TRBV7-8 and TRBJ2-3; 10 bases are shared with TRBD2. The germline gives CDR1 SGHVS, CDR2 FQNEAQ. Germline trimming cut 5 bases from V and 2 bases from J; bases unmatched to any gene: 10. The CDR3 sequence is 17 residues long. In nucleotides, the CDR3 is TGTGCCAGCAGCCCCGGGCTAGCGGGAGTTTACACAGATACGCAGTATTTT. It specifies CASSPGLAGVYTDTQYF.

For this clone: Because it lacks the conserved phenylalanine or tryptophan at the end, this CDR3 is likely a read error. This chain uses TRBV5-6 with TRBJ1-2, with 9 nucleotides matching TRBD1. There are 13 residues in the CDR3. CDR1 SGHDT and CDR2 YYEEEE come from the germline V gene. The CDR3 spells CSSRRGQGYGYTL. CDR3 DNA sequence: TGTTCCAGCAGACGGGGACAGGGATATGGCTACACCCTC.

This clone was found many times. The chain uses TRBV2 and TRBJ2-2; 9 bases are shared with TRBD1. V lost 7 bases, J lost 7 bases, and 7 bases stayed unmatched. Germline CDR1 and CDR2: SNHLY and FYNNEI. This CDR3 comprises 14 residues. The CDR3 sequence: CASNYRGRGGELFF. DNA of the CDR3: TGTGCCAGCAATTACAGGGGGCGCGGCGGGGAGCTGTTTTTT. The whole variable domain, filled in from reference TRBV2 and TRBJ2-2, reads EPEVTQTPSHQVTQMGQEVILRCVPISNHLYFYWYRQILGQKVEFLVSFYNNEISEKSEIFDDQFSVERPDGSNFTLKIRSTKLEDSAMYFCASNYRGRGGELFFGEGSRLTVL.

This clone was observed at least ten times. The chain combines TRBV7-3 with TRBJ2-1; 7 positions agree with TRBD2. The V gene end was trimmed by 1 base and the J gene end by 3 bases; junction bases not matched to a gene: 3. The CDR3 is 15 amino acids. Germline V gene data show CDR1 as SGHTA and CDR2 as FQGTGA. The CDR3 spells CASSLMGGGYNEQFF. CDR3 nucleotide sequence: TGTGCCAGCAGCTTAATGGGGGGGGGCTACAATGAGCAGTTCTTC.

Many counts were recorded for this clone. The CDR3: CASGVLPGGGYEQYF. The CDR3 bases are TGTGCCAGCGGAGTCCTTCCGGGGGGCGGGTACGAGCAGTACTTC. This chain uses TRBV11-2 with TRBJ2-7; maybe TRBD2 (7 bases). This CDR3 contains 15 residues. The V and J ends lost 8 bases and 4 bases respectively, with 21 bases between them. The germline gives CDR1 SGHAT, CDR2 FQNNGV.

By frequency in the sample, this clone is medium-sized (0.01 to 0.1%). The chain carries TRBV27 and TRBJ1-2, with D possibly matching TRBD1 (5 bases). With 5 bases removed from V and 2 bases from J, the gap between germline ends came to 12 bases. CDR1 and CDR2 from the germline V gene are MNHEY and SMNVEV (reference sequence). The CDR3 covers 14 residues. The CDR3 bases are TGTGCCAGCAGTAAAAAGGACACCAACTATGGCTACACCTTC. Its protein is CASSKKDTNYGYTF.

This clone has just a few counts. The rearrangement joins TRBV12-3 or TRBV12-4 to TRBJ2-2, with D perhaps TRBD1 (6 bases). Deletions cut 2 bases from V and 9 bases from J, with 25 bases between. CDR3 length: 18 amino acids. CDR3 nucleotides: TGTGCCAGCAGTTTAATGTTGGGTTGGGACAACTCGTACCGGGAGCTGTTTTTT. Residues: CASSLMLGWDNSYRELFF.

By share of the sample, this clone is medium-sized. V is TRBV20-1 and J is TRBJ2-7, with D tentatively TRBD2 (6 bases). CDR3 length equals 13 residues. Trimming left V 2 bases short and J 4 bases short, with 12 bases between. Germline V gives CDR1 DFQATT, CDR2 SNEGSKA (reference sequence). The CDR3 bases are TGCAGTGCTAGAACCCTTCGGGGGTACGAGCAGTACTTC. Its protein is CSARTLRGYEQYF.

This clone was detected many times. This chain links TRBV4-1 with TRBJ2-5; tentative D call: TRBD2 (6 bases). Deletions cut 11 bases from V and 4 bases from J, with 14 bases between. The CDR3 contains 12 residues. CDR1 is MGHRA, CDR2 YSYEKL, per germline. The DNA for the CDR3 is TGCGCCCCACCGGGGGAGAGAGAGACCCAGTACTTC. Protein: CAPPGERETQYF.